The 4 T cell receptor beta chains below all came from one sample that was sequenced in a study of control samples from healthy donors and cancer patients. Generated by immunoSEQ multiplex PCR, the TCRdb table keeps only in-frame clones and is missing some. The table includes 25,000 to 35,000 clones, roughly 89% detected once. Material for sequencing was PBMCs. These receptor sequences come from a man aged 45 to 65 with lung cancer.

This chain connects TRBV19 to TRBJ1-1, with D possibly TRBD1 on 5 matching bases. Trimming removed 0 bases at V and 3 bases at J, with 17 bases between. From germline, CDR1 is LNHDA and CDR2 SQIVND (reference sequence). This CDR3 has 17 residues. CDR3 coding DNA: TGTGCCAGTAGTATAGATCTGACGAAACTGGGGGACACTGAAGCTTTCTTT. Protein: CASSIDLTKLGDTEAFF.

The chain is built from TRBV3-1 (or the pseudogene TRBV3-2) and TRBJ2-5; no reliable D call. The germline V gene encodes CDR1 LGHDT and CDR2 YNNKEL (reference sequence). This CDR3 spans 14 amino acids. V was cut by 0 bases and J by 3 bases, with 8 bases left in between. This CDR3 reads CASSQETTEETQYF. Here the CDR3 DNA reads TGTGCCAGCAGCCAAGAAACTACGGAAGAGACCCAGTACTTC.

This clone was seen just once. The chain combines TRBV12-3 or TRBV12-4 with TRBJ2-7, with no clear D. The CDR3 consists of 12 residues. Trimming left V 9 bases short and J 2 bases short, with 11 bases between. CDR3 nucleotide sequence: TGTGCCAGTCCCCTCGGCCCCTACGAGCAGTACTTC. Translation gives CASPLGPYEQYF.

The J gene is TRBJ2-2, the V gene TRBV3-1 (or the pseudogene TRBV3-2), with D perhaps matching TRBD2 (6 bases). The CDR3 runs to 15 residues. Trimming cost V 7 bases and J 1 base, with 13 bases left between them. Germline V gives CDR1 LGHDT, CDR2 YNNKEL (reference sequence). CDR3 DNA sequence: TGTGCCAGCACCTCGGTGGGGGGGAACACCGGGGAGCTGTTTTTT. As protein: CASTSVGGNTGELFF.